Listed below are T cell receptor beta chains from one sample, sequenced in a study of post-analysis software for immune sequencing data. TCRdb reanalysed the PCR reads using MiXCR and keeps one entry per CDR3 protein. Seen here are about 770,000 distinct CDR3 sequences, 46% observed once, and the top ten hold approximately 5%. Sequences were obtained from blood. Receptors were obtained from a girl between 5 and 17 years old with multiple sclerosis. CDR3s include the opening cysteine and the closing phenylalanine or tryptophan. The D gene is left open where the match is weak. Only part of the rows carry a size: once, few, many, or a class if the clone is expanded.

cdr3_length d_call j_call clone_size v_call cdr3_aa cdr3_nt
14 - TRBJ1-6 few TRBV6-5 CASSMGQDNSPLHF TGTGCCAGCAGTATGGGCCAGGATAATTCACCCCTCCACTTT
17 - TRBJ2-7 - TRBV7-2 CASSLNPQVASSYEQYF TGTGCCAGCAGCTTAAATCCCCAGGTGGCGAGCTCCTACGAGCAGTACTTC
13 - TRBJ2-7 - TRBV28 CASSLMSPYEQYF TGTGCCAGCAGTTTAATGTCCCCCTACGAGCAGTACTTC
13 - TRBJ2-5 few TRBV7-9 CASLLGDQETQYF TGTGCCAGCTTGCTTGGGGACCAAGAGACCCAGTACTTC
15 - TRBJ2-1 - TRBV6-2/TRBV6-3 CASSAYIGPYNEQFF TGTGCCAGCAGTGCCTATATCGGACCCTACAATGAGCAGTTCTTC
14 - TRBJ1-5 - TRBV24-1 CATMTPEGHQPQHF TGTGCCACCATGACTCCGGAGGGGCATCAGCCCCAGCATTTT
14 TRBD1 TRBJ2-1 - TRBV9 CASKPGTGMDEQFF TGTGCCAGCAAACCCGGGACAGGGATGGATGAGCAGTTCTTC
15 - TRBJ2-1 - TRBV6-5 CAAVPDSSSYNEQFF TGTGCCGCGGTACCGGACAGCAGCTCCTACAATGAGCAGTTCTTC
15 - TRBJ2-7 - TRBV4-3 CASSPGTTPGYEQYF TGCGCCAGCAGCCCCGGGACGACCCCTGGCTACGAGCAGTACTTC
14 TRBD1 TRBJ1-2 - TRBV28 CASSFPTGGYGYTF TGTGCCAGCAGTTTCCCCACAGGGGGATATGGCTACACCTTC
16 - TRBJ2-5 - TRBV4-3 CASSQAVQGYQETQYF TGCGCCAGCAGCCAAGCAGTCCAGGGGTACCAAGAGACCCAGTACTTC
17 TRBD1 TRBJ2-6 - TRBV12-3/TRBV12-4 CASNGGQATSGANVLTF TGTGCCAGCAACGGGGGACAGGCGACATCTGGGGCCAACGTCCTGACTTTC
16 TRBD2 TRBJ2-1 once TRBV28 CASSLLSLAGAGELFF TGTGCCAGCAGTTTACTTTCACTAGCGGGAGCCGGGGAGCTGTTCTTC
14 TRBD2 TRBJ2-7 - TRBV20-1 CSASPGLAVYEQYF TGCAGTGCTAGCCCGGGACTAGCGGTCTACGAGCAGTACTTC
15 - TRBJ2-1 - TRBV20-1 CSAGEELVGYNEQFF TGCAGTGCTGGAGAGGAGCTAGTAGGCTACAATGAGCAGTTCTTC
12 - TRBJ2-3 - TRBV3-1 CASSLPRDTQYF TGTGCCAGCAGCCTCCCTAGAGATACGCAGTATTTT
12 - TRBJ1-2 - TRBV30 CAWTLGGYGYTF TGTGCCTGGACCCTAGGGGGGTATGGCTACACCTTC
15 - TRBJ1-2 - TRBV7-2 CASSLELVRGSGYTF TGTGCCAGCAGCTTAGAATTAGTGAGGGGGAGCGGCTACACCTTC
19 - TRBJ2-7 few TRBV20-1 CSARDTLPGASLHTYEQYF TGCAGTGCTAGAGATACTCTGCCGGGAGCCTCGCTCCATACCTACGAGCAGTACTTC
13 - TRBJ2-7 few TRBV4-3 CASSLAEGAEQYF TGCGCCAGCAGCCTGGCGGAGGGGGCCGAGCAGTACTTC
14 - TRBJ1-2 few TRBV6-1 CASSESGGGDGYTF TGTGCCAGCAGTGAATCGGGTGGAGGAGATGGCTACACCTTC
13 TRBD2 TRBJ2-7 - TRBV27 CASSRDYGSEQYF TGTGCCAGCAGTCGGGACTATGGGAGCGAGCAGTACTTC